This is a list of T cell receptor beta chains from one sample in a study of cytomegalovirus exposure and HLA in healthy donors. Libraries were prepared by immunoSEQ multiplex PCR; TCRdb keeps only in-frame clonotypes and omits some of them. The repertoire table contains about 53,000 clones. The sequenced material came from PBMCs. All receptors come from a woman younger than 35 in good health and CMV-seronegative. CDR3s include the opening cysteine and the closing phenylalanine or tryptophan. The D gene is left open where the match is weak.

J: TRBJ2-7; D: TRBD2; V: TRBV4-2; length: 15; CDR3: CASSQGSGGPYEQYF; DNA: TGTGCCAGCAGCCAAGGTTCGGGAGGGCCCTACGAGCAGTACTTC
J: TRBJ2-3; D: NA; V: TRBV20-1; length: 11; CDR3: CSHPSGDTQYF; DNA: TGCAGCCACCCTTCGGGGGATACGCAGTATTTT
J: TRBJ2-3; D: TRBD1; V: TRBV5-4; length: 14; CDR3: CASFHRGADGTQYF; DNA: TGTGCCAGCTTCCACAGGGGTGCCGACGGTACGCAGTATTTT
J: TRBJ2-3; D: NA; V: TRBV4-2; length: 16; CDR3: CASSQDPGGPPDTQYF; DNA: TGTGCCAGCAGCCAAGATCCCGGGGGGCCCCCAGATACGCAGTATTTT
J: TRBJ2-3; D: NA; V: TRBV6-1; length: 15; CDR3: CASSDRGKGDNTQYF; DNA: TGTGCCAGCAGTGACCGGGGGAAAGGGGATAATACGCAGTATTTT
J: TRBJ1-4; D: TRBD1; V: TRBV11-1; length: 14; CDR3: CASSLTGGKEKLFF; DNA: TGTGCCAGCAGCTTAACAGGGGGCAAGGAAAAACTGTTTTTT
J: TRBJ1-5; D: NA; V: TRBV29-1; length: 13; CDR3: CSVEQGSNQPQHF; DNA: TGCAGCGTTGAACAGGGTTCCAATCAGCCCCAGCATTTT
J: TRBJ2-7; D: TRBD1; V: TRBV5-1; length: 14; CDR3: CASSLPTTGGEQYF; DNA: TGCGCCAGCAGCCTACCTACCACAGGGGGTGAGCAGTACTTC
J: TRBJ2-5; D: NA; V: TRBV7-6; length: 14; CDR3: CASSLKAGQETQYF; DNA: TGTGCCAGCAGCTTGAAGGCAGGTCAAGAGACCCAGTACTTC
J: TRBJ1-2; D: NA; V: TRBV18; length: 14; CDR3: CASSPIDQNYGYTF; DNA: TGTGCCAGCTCCCCGATAGATCAAAACTATGGCTACACCTTC
J: TRBJ1-5; D: TRBD1; V: TRBV5-4; length: 17; CDR3: CASSFFPGTGDDQPQHF; DNA: TGTGCCAGCAGCTTCTTCCCCGGGACAGGCGATGATCAGCCCCAGCATTTT
J: TRBJ2-3; D: NA; V: TRBV30; length: 16; CDR3: CAWGGGRGPFTDTQYF; DNA: TGTGCCTGGGGGGGCGGACGAGGGCCCTTCACAGATACGCAGTATTTT
J: TRBJ2-2; D: TRBD1; V: TRBV6-1; length: 15; CDR3: CASSVVQGESGELFF; DNA: TGTGCCAGCAGTGTAGTGCAGGGGGAGAGCGGGGAGCTGTTTTTT
J: TRBJ2-1; D: TRBD1; V: TRBV5-6; length: 15; CDR3: CASSWSGGDDNEQFF; DNA: TGTGCCAGCAGCTGGTCAGGGGGCGATGACAATGAGCAGTTCTTC
J: TRBJ2-7; D: NA; V: TRBV6-1; length: 16; CDR3: CASSEAPSTDLYEQYF; DNA: TGTGCCAGCAGTGAAGCGCCATCTACTGACTTATACGAGCAGTACTTC
J: TRBJ2-7; D: NA; V: TRBV4-1; length: 16; CDR3: CASSQDPGRGAYEQYF; DNA: TGCGCCAGCAGCCAAGATCCAGGAAGGGGTGCATACGAGCAGTACTTC
J: TRBJ1-1; D: NA; V: TRBV6-6; length: 14; CDR3: CASDPLGATTEAFF; DNA: TGTGCCAGCGATCCCCTGGGGGCGACCACTGAAGCTTTCTTT
J: TRBJ2-7; D: NA; V: TRBV6-1; length: 12; CDR3: CASMASAYEQYF; DNA: TGTGCCAGCATGGCCTCCGCCTACGAGCAGTACTTC
J: TRBJ2-1; D: NA; V: TRBV5-1; length: 15; CDR3: CASSLYGASYNEQFF; DNA: TGCGCCAGCAGCTTGTATGGGGCGTCCTACAATGAGCAGTTCTTC
J: TRBJ2-2; D: TRBD2; V: TRBV5-8; length: 17; CDR3: CASSGAMREGLTGELFF; DNA: TGTGCCAGCAGCGGGGCGATGCGGGAGGGCCTCACCGGGGAGCTGTTTTTT
J: TRBJ2-7; D: NA; V: TRBV5-1; length: 13; CDR3: CASSLVGGPEQYF; DNA: TGCGCCAGCAGCTTGGTCGGGGGGCCCGAGCAGTACTTC
J: TRBJ1-6; D: NA; V: TRBV5-1; length: 13; CDR3: CASSFQGNSPLHF; DNA: TGCGCCAGCAGCTTCCAGGGAAATTCACCCCTACACTTT
J: TRBJ1-3; D: NA; V: TRBV28; length: 14; CDR3: CASSFRDSRNTIYF; DNA: TGTGCCAGCAGTTTTCGGGATTCGAGAAACACCATATATTTT
J: TRBJ2-7; D: TRBD1; V: TRBV5-4; length: 14; CDR3: CASSYRDSSYEQYF; DNA: TGTGCCAGCAGCTACCGGGACAGCTCCTACGAGCAGTACTTC
J: TRBJ1-1; D: NA; V: TRBV7-9; length: 14; CDR3: CASSPRSGNTEAFF; DNA: TGTGCCAGCAGCCCCCGATCCGGGAACACTGAAGCTTTCTTT
J: TRBJ1-1; D: NA; V: TRBV5-1; length: 13; CDR3: CASSLEGFTEAFF; DNA: TGCGCCAGCAGCTTGGAGGGGTTCACTGAAGCTTTCTTT
J: TRBJ2-4; D: TRBD1; V: TRBV5-4; length: 15; CDR3: CASSLDTGGINIQYF; DNA: TGTGCCAGCAGCTTGGATACAGGGGGCATAAACATTCAGTACTTC
J: TRBJ2-5; D: TRBD1; V: TRBV5-1; length: 15; CDR3: CASSFTGQGSETQYF; DNA: TGCGCCAGCAGCTTCACCGGACAGGGTTCCGAGACCCAGTACTTC
J: TRBJ2-7; D: NA; V: TRBV29-1; length: 13; CDR3: CSVDRQAQGEQYF; DNA: TGCAGCGTTGATCGACAGGCCCAAGGGGAGCAGTACTTC
J: TRBJ1-2; D: NA; V: TRBV5-1; length: 13; CDR3: CASSLPTPEGYTF; DNA: TGCGCCAGCAGCTTGCCCACACCGGAGGGCTACACCTTC
J: TRBJ2-3; D: NA; V: TRBV13; length: 16; CDR3: CASTPSQGLYTDTQYF; DNA: TGTGCCAGCACCCCCTCACAGGGCCTCTACACAGATACGCAGTATTTT
J: TRBJ1-5; D: NA; V: TRBV18; length: 16; CDR3: CASSLMGRDANQPQHF; DNA: TGTGCCAGCTCCCTGATGGGCAGGGATGCCAATCAGCCCCAGCATTTT
J: TRBJ1-6; D: NA; V: TRBV10-3; length: 14; CDR3: CAISVNAGSSPLHF; DNA: TGTGCCATCAGTGTTAACGCAGGGTCCTCACCCCTCCACTTT
J: TRBJ2-5; D: TRBD2; V: TRBV6-5; length: 14; CDR3: CASSALAGEETQYF; DNA: TGTGCCAGCAGTGCACTAGCGGGGGAAGAGACCCAGTACTTC
J: TRBJ1-2; D: TRBD1; V: TRBV5-1; length: 13; CDR3: CASSSGTGVGYTF; DNA: TGCGCCAGCAGCTCCGGGACAGGGGTTGGCTACACCTTC
J: TRBJ2-5; D: TRBD2; V: TRBV28; length: 17; CDR3: CASSWTSGRAERETQYF; DNA: TGTGCCAGCAGTTGGACTAGCGGGAGGGCCGAGAGAGAGACCCAGTACTTC
J: TRBJ1-1; D: TRBD1; V: TRBV2; length: 14; CDR3: CASTSRQGASEAFF; DNA: TGTGCCAGCACCTCTAGACAGGGGGCGTCTGAAGCTTTCTTT
J: TRBJ1-1; D: NA; V: TRBV30; length: 14; CDR3: CAWSQDSLNTEAFF; DNA: TGTGCCTGGAGTCAGGACAGCCTAAACACTGAAGCTTTCTTT
J: TRBJ2-3; D: NA; V: TRBV5-1; length: 14; CDR3: CASSLEGVGDTQYF; DNA: TGCGCCAGCAGCTTGGAAGGGGTGGGAGATACGCAGTATTTT
J: TRBJ1-1; D: NA; V: TRBV6-5; length: 14; CDR3: CASCEVAYGLRAFF; DNA: TGTGCCAGCTGCGAGGTGGCCTACGGATTGCGAGCTTTCTTT
J: TRBJ2-7; D: TRBD2; V: TRBV5-1; length: 14; CDR3: CASSSGTSGYEQYF; DNA: TGCGCCAGCAGCTCAGGGACTAGCGGATACGAGCAGTACTTC
J: TRBJ2-5; D: NA; V: TRBV5-1; length: 12; CDR3: CASSSSRETQYF; DNA: TGCGCCAGCAGCTCTAGCAGAGAGACCCAGTACTTC
J: TRBJ2-3; D: TRBD1; V: TRBV5-8; length: 15; CDR3: CASSIGQGRTDTQYF; DNA: TGTGCCAGCAGCATAGGACAGGGGCGCACAGATACGCAGTATTTT
J: TRBJ1-5; D: TRBD1; V: TRBV7-8; length: 17; CDR3: CASSHRDRATSNQPQHF; DNA: TGTGCCAGCAGCCACCGGGACAGAGCGACCAGCAATCAGCCCCAGCATTTT
J: TRBJ1-1; D: NA; V: TRBV5-1; length: 14; CDR3: CASSLGRGSTEAFF; DNA: TGCGCCAGCAGCTTGGGCAGGGGTTCTACTGAAGCTTTCTTT
J: TRBJ1-5; D: TRBD1; V: TRBV5-1; length: 15; CDR3: CASSLDTGENQPQHF; DNA: TGCGCCAGCAGCCTGGACACAGGGGAGAATCAGCCCCAGCATTTT
J: TRBJ1-1; D: TRBD1; V: TRBV5-1; length: 13; CDR3: CASGQGSNTEAFF; DNA: TGCGCCAGTGGACAGGGGTCGAACACTGAAGCTTTCTTT
J: TRBJ2-3; D: NA; V: TRBV5-1; length: 14; CDR3: CASSFGQEGDTQYF; DNA: TGCGCCAGCAGCTTCGGACAGGAGGGAGATACGCAGTATTTT
J: TRBJ1-2; D: TRBD1; V: TRBV6-1; length: 14; CDR3: CASSPVQGDYGYTF; DNA: TGTGCCAGCAGCCCAGTACAGGGGGACTATGGCTACACCTTC
J: TRBJ1-2; D: NA; V: TRBV19; length: 14; CDR3: CASSLAGVDYGYTF; DNA: TGTGCCAGTAGCCTCGCGGGGGTGGACTATGGCTACACCTTC
J: TRBJ1-2; D: TRBD1; V: TRBV29-1; length: 16; CDR3: CSVGGPPGQDLGGYTF; DNA: TGCAGCGTTGGAGGGCCCCCGGGACAGGATCTTGGAGGCTACACCTTC
J: TRBJ2-5; D: NA; V: TRBV5-6; length: 12; CDR3: CASSLFTTGQYF; DNA: TGTGCCAGCAGCTTGTTTACGACAGGCCAGTACTTC
J: TRBJ1-2; D: TRBD1; V: TRBV19; length: 15; CDR3: CASMPSGGSPYGYTF; DNA: TGTGCCAGTATGCCATCAGGGGGCTCCCCTTATGGCTACACCTTC
J: TRBJ2-2; D: NA; V: TRBV29-1; length: 14; CDR3: CSVVPGSNTGELFF; DNA: TGCAGCGTTGTCCCCGGGTCCAACACCGGGGAGCTGTTTTTT
J: TRBJ2-1; D: TRBD2; V: TRBV6-1; length: 16; CDR3: CASSGPSGRDHNEQFF; DNA: TGTGCCAGCAGTGGACCTAGCGGGAGGGACCACAATGAGCAGTTCTTC
J: TRBJ1-5; D: NA; V: TRBV6-1; length: 11; CDR3: CAIGFNQPQHF; DNA: TGTGCCATCGGTTTCAATCAGCCCCAGCATTTT
J: TRBJ1-1; D: NA; V: TRBV1; length: 18; CDR3: CTSSQDPGQARPNTEAFF; DNA: TGCACCAGCAGCCAAGATCCGGGACAGGCGAGGCCTAACACTGAAGCTTTCTTT